These 10 T cell receptor beta chains were all obtained from the same sample, sequenced in a study of T cell repertoires in cytomegalovirus infection. TCRdb independently ran MiXCR on the reads; one entry per CDR3 protein. The sample holds approximately 550,000 distinct CDR3 sequences; approximately 17% are singletons and the top ten take about 24%. The specimen sequenced was CD8+ T cells from PBMCs. The receptors stem from a human donor in good health (CMV status not recorded). Some clones in this sample may be carry-over from other donors' samples.

V and J are TRBV20-1 and TRBJ2-5, with TRBD2 matching over 10 bases. Per the germline V gene, CDR1 is DFQATT and CDR2 is SNEGSKA (reference sequence). V lost 0 bases to trimming and J lost 13 bases; unmatched junction nucleotides: 14. CDR3 length: 15 amino acids. The CDR3, as DNA: TGCAGTGCTAGAGATCCCATAGTACTAGCGGGGCCCGCGTACTTC. It specifies CSARDPIVLAGPAYF.

This clonotype was seen ten or more times. The chain is built from TRBV12-3 or TRBV12-4 and TRBJ1-1; 10 bases are a match to TRBD1. Trimming at V came to 8 bases and at J to 7 bases, leaving 19 bases not matched to a gene. This CDR3 contains 17 residues. CDR3 coding DNA: TGTGCCAGCGTACCCTCGGGACAGGGGCGGGTAGGCCTTGAAGCTTTCTTT. Encoded protein: CASVPSGQGRVGLEAFF.

The gene calls are TRBV5-6 and TRBJ1-1; 7 nucleotides match TRBD1. Trimming removed 4 bases from V and 3 bases from J; junction bases left unmatched: 9. The CDR3 sequence is 15 residues long. The germline CDR1 and CDR2 sequences are SGHDT and YYEEEE. CDR3 region: CASSPRGREDTEAFF. The CDR3 DNA sequence: TGTGCCAGCAGCCCGAGGGGGCGCGAGGACACTGAAGCTTTCTTT.

There are many counts of this clonotype. This rearrangement joins TRBV11-2 to TRBJ2-6; 8 bases are shared with TRBD2. Germline V gives CDR1 SGHAT, CDR2 FQNNGV. V shed 5 bases and J 5 bases; nucleotides not matched to a gene: 8. This CDR3 is built from 16 residues. DNA of the CDR3: TGTGCCAGCAGCAGCGCTCGGGGGGGCTGGGCCAACGTCCTGACTTTC. Translated: CASSSARGGWANVLTF.

The rearrangement links TRBV9 to TRBJ2-3; 9 bases line up with TRBD1. Germline V CDR1 and CDR2: SGDLS, YYNGEE. The CDR3 is 16 amino acids. Trimming at V came to 4 bases and at J to 6 bases, leaving 12 bases not matched to a gene. CDR3 DNA sequence: TGTGCCAGCAGCACCCGGCCGGACAGGGGAAGGGATACGCAGTATTTT. Residues: CASSTRPDRGRDTQYF.

This clonotype was detected ten times or more. J is TRBJ1-2 and V is TRBV27; a possible D gene is TRBD1 (5 bases). Between the trimmed V and J ends, which lost 4 bases and 5 bases, there was a span of 20 bases. CDR1 is MNHEY, CDR2 SMNVEV, per germline (reference sequence). There are 16 residues in the CDR3. The CDR3 spells CASSSGPPNSGYGYTF. The DNA for the CDR3 is TGTGCCAGCAGTTCGGGACCACCTAACTCGGGGTATGGCTACACCTTC.

This clonotype was observed many times. The chain links TRBV12-5 to TRBJ2-2; 10 bases line up with TRBD2. Trimming at V came to 5 bases and at J to 3 bases, leaving 6 bases not matched to a gene. CDR3 size: 16 residues. Germline V gene sequence: CDR1 LGHNT, CDR2 FRNRAP. CDR3 protein: CASGRLAGQDTGELFF. In DNA form, the CDR3 reads TGTGCTAGTGGTCGACTAGCGGGCCAGGACACCGGGGAGCTGTTTTTT.

This clonotype was counted ten times or more. The chain is built from TRBV7-8 and TRBJ1-1; perhaps TRBD1 as D (5 bases). V was clipped by 2 bases and J by 4 bases, with 17 bases between them. CDR3 length: 16 residues. Germline CDR1 and CDR2: SGHVS and FQNEAQ. The DNA for the CDR3 is TGTGCCAGCAGCTTAAGGGGATACTCAACAACCACTGAAGCTTTCTTT. This gives the protein CASSLRGYSTTTEAFF.

This clonotype came up many times. This chain uses TRBV19 with TRBJ1-5, with D uncertain. V lost 7 bases and J lost 0, with 10 bases in between. The CDR3 has 14 residues. Germline loops: CDR1 LNHDA, CDR2 SQIVND (reference sequence). The CDR3 is CASKAGYSNQPQHF. In DNA form, the CDR3 reads TGTGCCAGTAAGGCCGGATATAGCAATCAGCCCCAGCATTTT. Drawing the rest from reference TRBV19 and TRBJ1-5, the complete variable domain is DGGITQSPKYLFRKEGQNVTLSCEQNLNHDAMYWYRQDPGQGLRLIYYSQIVNDFQKGDIAEGYSVSREKKESFPLTVTSAQKNPTAFYLCASKAGYSNQPQHFGDGTRLSIL.

In its sample, this clonotype was seen a few times. The chain uses TRBV29-1 and TRBJ1-1; 7 bases fit TRBD1. The V segment lost 6 bases and the J segment 7 bases; nucleotides outside the gene matches: 8. The CDR3 is 12 amino acids. Germline CDR1 SQVTM, CDR2 ANQGSEA. CDR3 bases: TGCAGCGTGGCTATTGGGACAGTTGAAGCTTTCTTT. Protein: CSVAIGTVEAFF.